This T cell receptor beta chain was obtained from a study of blood T cell repertoires in COVID-19. Looking at the study overall: Acute and convalescent COVID-19 specimens originated in the United States, Italy and Spain. T cells, B-cell-depleted T cells, or PBMCs supplied cDNA or gDNA.

This CDR3 is 12 amino acids long. Germline V gives CDR1 SGHAT, CDR2 FQDESV (reference sequence). V gave up 5 bases and J gave up 9 bases; unmatched junction bases: 4. Authors' analysis steps: Amplification from reference gene primers served as the basis for estimated nucleated cell counts. The assay was immunoSEQ multiplex PCR, and TCRdb's table has in-frame clones only and misses some. The V and J calls and clone size come from that table; D and trimming were worked out from the DNA. The data show just under 85,000 clones, 83% seen once. The specimen sequenced was peripheral blood. This sequence originates from a woman older than 75 with acute or convalescent COVID-19. This chain joins TRBV11-1 and TRBJ2-5, with 9 bases aligning to TRBD1. DNA of the CDR3: TGTGCCAGCAGCCGGGACAGGGCCCCCCAGTACTTC. Amino acids: CASSRDRAPQYF. The full variable domain, rest sourced from reference TRBV11-1 and TRBJ2-5, is EAEVAQSPRYKITEKSQAVAFWCDPISGHATLYWYRQILGQGPELLVQFQDESVVDDSQLPKDRFSAERLKGVDSTLKIQPAELGDSAMYLCASSRDRAPQYFGPGTRLLVL.